This TCR beta chain was observed in a study of blood T cell repertoires in COVID-19. The CDR3 is 14 amino acids. Germline V gives CDR1 SEHNR, CDR2 FQNEAQ (reference sequence). The V and J ends lost 5 bases and 4 bases respectively, with 14 bases between them. In terms of age and location, participants ranged from roughly 18 to 89 years and lived in under 30 US areas. Cohorts were based on clinical histories the participants reported. Within the 2 weeks before study entry, each person in the exposed group met a COVID-19 case. Method: immunoSEQ multiplex PCR; TCRdb's copy keeps in-frame clones and lacks some. Among approximately 250,000 clones listed, approximately 89% were seen once.

Sequences were obtained from PBMCs or T cells enriched from blood (not recorded which). The chain links TRBV7-9 to TRBJ1-2; TRBD1 is a possible D gene (6 bases). This receptor was taken from a woman aged 40 to 50 who had been exposed to COVID-19. The CDR3 protein is CASSPLDRSYGYTF. As DNA, the CDR3 is TGTGCCAGCAGCCCACTCGACAGGTCCTATGGCTACACCTTC.